This TCR beta chain was obtained from a study of cytomegalovirus exposure and HLA in healthy donors. Study observations and caveats: The Asian-associated ancestry cluster reportedly had fewer N-insertions than the approximately 700-donor mean in a later analysis. As was reported, the classifier diagnosed cytomegalovirus status with high specificity and sensitivity.

In the case of this clone: As yet, its antigen is unknown.

With 60 Vbeta and 13 Jbeta primers, the PCR was carried out. Assay used: immunoSEQ multiplex PCR; TCRdb lists only in-frame clones, some missing. The sample lists some 190,000 clones; around 81% were seen once. The CDR3 contains 16 residues. The germline V gene encodes CDR1 LNHNV and CDR2 YYDKDF (reference sequence). V was pared by 1 base and J by 0 bases, with 5 bases of the junction left unmatched. The rearrangement links TRBV15 to TRBJ2-7; 8 bases match TRBD1. The sample comprised PBMCs. This clonotype originated in a man between 18 and 35 years old in good health and CMV-seronegative. Here the CDR3 reads CATSRVRQGASYEQYF. The CDR3 nucleotides are TGTGCCACCAGCAGAGTGAGGCAGGGGGCCTCCTACGAGCAGTACTTC.